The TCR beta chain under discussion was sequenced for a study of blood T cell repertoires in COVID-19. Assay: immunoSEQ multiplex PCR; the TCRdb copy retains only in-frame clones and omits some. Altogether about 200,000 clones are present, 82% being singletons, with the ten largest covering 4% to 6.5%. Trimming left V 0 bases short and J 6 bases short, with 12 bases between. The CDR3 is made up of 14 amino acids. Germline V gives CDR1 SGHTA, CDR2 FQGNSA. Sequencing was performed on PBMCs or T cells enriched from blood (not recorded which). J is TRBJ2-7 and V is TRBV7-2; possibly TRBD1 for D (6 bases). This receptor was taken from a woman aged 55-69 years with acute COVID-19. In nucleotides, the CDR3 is TGTGCCAGCAGCTTAGCGGGGGCGCTTAGCGAGCAGTACTTC. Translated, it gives CASSLAGALSEQYF.